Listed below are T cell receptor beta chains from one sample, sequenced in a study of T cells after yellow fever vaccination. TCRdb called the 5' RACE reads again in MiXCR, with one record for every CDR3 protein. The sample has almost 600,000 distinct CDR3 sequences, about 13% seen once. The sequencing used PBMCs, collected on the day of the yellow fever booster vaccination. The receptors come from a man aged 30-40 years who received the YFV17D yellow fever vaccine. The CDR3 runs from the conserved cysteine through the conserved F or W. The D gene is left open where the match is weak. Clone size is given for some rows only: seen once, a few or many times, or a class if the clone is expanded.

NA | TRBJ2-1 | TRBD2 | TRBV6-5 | CASSYGTSGSVLSEQFF | TGTGCCAGCAGTTACGGGACTAGCGGGAGTGTTCTCAGTGAGCAGTTCTTC
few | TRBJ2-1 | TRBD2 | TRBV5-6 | CASSLASGHRSEQFF | TGTGCCAGCAGCTTGGCTAGCGGTCATAGGTCTGAGCAGTTCTTC
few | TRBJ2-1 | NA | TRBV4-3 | CASSQESGVTRYNEQFF | TGCGCCAGCAGCCAAGAATCCGGGGTAACCCGCTACAATGAGCAGTTCTTC
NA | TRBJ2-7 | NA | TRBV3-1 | CASSLAGIVYEQYF | TGTGCCAGCAGCCTTGCGGGAATTGTCTACGAGCAGTACTTC
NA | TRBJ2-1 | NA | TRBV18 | CASSREDSNEQFF | TGTGCCAGCTCACGGGAAGACAGCAATGAGCAGTTCTTC
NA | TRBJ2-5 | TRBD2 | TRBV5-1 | CASSLGTGTSSETQYF | TGCGCCAGCAGCTTGGGAACCGGGACTAGCAGTGAGACCCAGTACTTC
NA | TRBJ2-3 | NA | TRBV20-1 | CSARPNPSASTDTQYF | TGCAGTGCTAGACCGAACCCTAGCGCTAGCACAGATACGCAGTATTTT
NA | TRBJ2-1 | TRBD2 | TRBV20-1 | CSATPGGALTYNEQFF | TGCAGTGCCACCCCGGGGGGAGCCCTCACCTACAATGAGCAGTTCTTC
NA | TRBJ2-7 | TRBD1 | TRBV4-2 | CASSHLDRDYEQYF | TGTGCCAGCAGCCACCTCGACAGGGACTACGAGCAGTACTTC
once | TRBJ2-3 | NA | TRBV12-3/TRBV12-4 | CAISFRPLAEYSTDTQYF | TGTGCCATCAGTTTCAGGCCTCTAGCCGAGTATAGCACAGATACGCAGTATTTT
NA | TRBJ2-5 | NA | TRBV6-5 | CASALLGTQYF | TGTGCCAGCGCCCTCCTAGGGACCCAGTACTTC
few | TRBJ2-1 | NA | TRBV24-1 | CATSTPLANSYNEQFF | TGTGCCACCAGTACTCCACTAGCTAACTCCTACAATGAGCAGTTCTTC
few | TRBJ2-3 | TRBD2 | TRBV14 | CASSQDRAGTQYF | TGTGCCAGCAGCCAAGATCGAGCGGGGACGCAGTATTTT
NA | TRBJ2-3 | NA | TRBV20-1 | CSARDGHRVHTDTQYF | TGCAGTGCTAGAGATGGGCACAGGGTGCACACAGATACGCAGTATTTT
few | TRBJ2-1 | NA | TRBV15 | CATSRPDFNNEQFF | TGTGCCACCAGCAGGCCGGACTTCAACAATGAGCAGTTCTTC
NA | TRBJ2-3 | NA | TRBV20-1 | CGGLGDTDTQYF | TGCGGCGGCTTAGGGGACACAGATACGCAGTATTTT
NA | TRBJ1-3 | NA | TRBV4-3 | CASSPEKDGNTIYF | TGCGCCAGCAGCCCGGAAAAGGATGGAAACACCATATATTTT